Following are 14 T cell receptor beta chains from one sample sequenced in a study of cytomegalovirus exposure and HLA in healthy donors (dated by TCRdb to the late 2010s). Library preparation used the immunoSEQ multiplex PCR assay. A mixture of 60 forward primers for TCR Vbeta segments and 13 reverse primers for TCR Jbeta segments was used in the multiplex PCR. Entries here come from immuneACCESS through TCRdb and include only in-frame sequences with V and J called. Some clones fail to appear in such tables; in the studies checked, an unresolved V gene covers under half of the shortfall, and the cause of the remainder is unknown. Per the sample table, the count is 150,000 to 200,000 clones. Of the sample, about 1.2% is held by the ten largest clones. Specimen: PBMCs. Source of these receptors: a woman aged 55-69 years in good health and CMV-seronegative.

This rearrangement joins TRBV6-5 to TRBJ1-4; D uncertain. V was trimmed by 5 bases and J by 6 bases, leaving 13 bases between them. The CDR3 covers 14 residues. Looked up from germline, CDR1 is MNHEY and CDR2 is SVGAGI. In DNA, the CDR3 is TGTGCCAGCAGTCCCAACCACGGGGATGAAAAACTGTTTTTT. Protein sequence: CASSPNHGDEKLFF.

The rearrangement links TRBV2 to TRBJ2-6; tentative D call: TRBD1 (5 bases). The germline gives CDR1 SNHLY, CDR2 FYNNEI. The CDR3 loop spans 15 amino acids. V dropped 5 bases and J dropped 2 bases, with 10 bases sitting between them. CDR3 DNA: TGTGCCAGCAGTCCCCAGGGCGCTGGGGCCAACGTCCTGACTTTC. It specifies CASSPQGAGANVLTF.

This chain links TRBV2 with TRBJ1-4; 9 bases fit TRBD1. CDR3 length equals 15 residues. J was trimmed by 5 bases and V by 6 bases; bases with no gene match: 7. The V gene's germline CDR1 is SNHLY and CDR2 FYNNEI. The CDR3 region has the DNA TGTGCCAGCAGATTGTGGACAGGGGACAATGAAAAACTGTTTTTT. Protein sequence: CASRLWTGDNEKLFF. The variable domain in full, completed from reference TRBV2 and TRBJ1-4, reads EPEVTQTPSHQVTQMGQEVILRCVPISNHLYFYWYRQILGQKVEFLVSFYNNEISEKSEIFDDQFSVERPDGSNFTLKIRSTKLEDSAMYFCASRLWTGDNEKLFFGSGTQLSVL.

V is TRBV5-1 and J is TRBJ2-1; D is perhaps TRBD1 (7 bases). Germline CDR1 and CDR2: SGHRS and YFSETQ. V lost 4 bases, J lost 7 bases, and 18 bases lay in between. CDR3 length: 15 amino acids. For the CDR3, the DNA is TGCGCCAGCAGCCCGCAGGGGGGTACTTTTAATGAGCAGTTCTTC. Protein product: CASSPQGGTFNEQFF.

The chain combines TRBV5-4 with TRBJ1-1; 7 bases are a match to TRBD1. The germline V gene encodes CDR1 SGHNT and CDR2 YYREEE (reference sequence). This CDR3 contains 13 residues. V lost 7 bases and J lost 1; bases outside the gene matches: 4. Here the CDR3 reads CASGDRANTEAFF. Here the CDR3 DNA reads TGTGCCAGCGGCGACAGGGCGAACACTGAAGCTTTCTTT. Looking up the rest from reference TRBV5-4 and TRBJ1-1 gives the full variable domain: ETGVTQSPTHLIKTRGQQVTLRCSSQSGHNTVSWYQQALGQGPQFIFQYYREEENGRGNFPPRFSGLQFPNYSSELNVNALELDDSALYLCASGDRANTEAFFGQGTRLTVV.

The V gene is TRBV6-1, the J gene TRBJ1-5, with TRBD1 matching over 8 bases. CDR1 and CDR2 (germline): MNHNS, SASEGT. CDR3 size: 18 residues. V was pared by 3 bases and J by 0 bases, with 10 bases of the junction left unmatched. The CDR3 DNA reads TGTGCCAGCAGTGAGAGGAGCCGACAGGGGTATAGCAATCAGCCCCAGCATTTT. Protein product: CASSERSRQGYSNQPQHF.

The J gene is TRBJ2-2, the V gene TRBV2; possible D gene TRBD2, 5 bases. Germline loops: CDR1 SNHLY, CDR2 FYNNEI. The V end lost 0 bases, the J end lost 13 bases, and 15 bases lay between the germline ends. The CDR3 loop spans 14 amino acids. CDR3 nucleotide sequence: TGTGCCAGCAGTGAAGCGCGCCAGAGCGGTCGGCTGTTTTTT. Encoded protein: CASSEARQSGRLFF. The full variable domain, its missing parts supplied by reference TRBV2 and TRBJ2-2, is EPEVTQTPSHQVTQMGQEVILRCVPISNHLYFYWYRQILGQKVEFLVSFYNNEISEKSEIFDDQFSVERPDGSNFTLKIRSTKLEDSAMYFCASSEARQSGRLFFGEGSRLTVL.

The genes are TRBV4-3 and TRBJ1-1, with D uncertain. This CDR3 contains 16 residues. Germline assignment: CDR1 LGHNA and CDR2 YSLEER. The V end lost 4 bases, the J end lost 0 bases, and 15 bases lay between the germline ends. The chain's CDR3 is CASSRSMRALNTEAFF. The CDR3, as DNA: TGCGCCAGCAGCCGTAGTATGAGGGCCCTGAACACTGAAGCTTTCTTT.

The gene calls are TRBV5-1 and TRBJ1-5, with D perhaps TRBD1 (6 bases). CDR3 length: 14 amino acids. Germline assignment: CDR1 SGHRS and CDR2 YFSETQ. V gave up 4 bases and J gave up 7 bases, with 15 bases separating them. The CDR3 coding sequence is TGCGCCAGCAGCCCTACAGGGCTCGGGCAGCCCCAGCATTTT. It is translated as CASSPTGLGQPQHF.

As regards this clone: This sample includes further DNA sequences coding for the same CDR3. This rearrangement joins TRBV5-1 to TRBJ2-5, with 7 positions matching TRBD1. V was pared by 4 bases and J by 2 bases, with 5 bases of the junction left unmatched. The CDR3 is 14 residues long. Germline V gives CDR1 SGHRS, CDR2 YFSETQ. CDR3 amino acids: CASSPGTAQETQYF. CDR3 bases: TGCGCCAGCAGCCCTGGGACAGCTCAAGAGACCCAGTACTTC. The entire variable domain, with the rest obtained from reference TRBV5-1 and TRBJ2-5, is as follows: KAGVTQTPRYLIKTRGQQVTLSCSPISGHRSVSWYQQTPGQGLQFLFEYFSETQRNKGNFPGRFSGRQFSNSRSEMNVSTLELGDSALYLCASSPGTAQETQYFGPGTRLLVL.

This chain links TRBV25-1 with TRBJ1-1, with 9 bases lining up with TRBD1. The V segment lost 1 base and the J segment 3 bases; nucleotides outside the gene matches: 9. Looked up from germline, CDR1 is MGHDK and CDR2 is SYGVNS. The CDR3 contains 17 residues. The CDR3 loop is CASSESTGGLWDTEAFF. Written as DNA, the CDR3 is TGTGCCAGCAGTGAATCAACAGGGGGCTTGTGGGACACTGAAGCTTTCTTT.

The gene calls are TRBV5-4 and TRBJ2-1; TRBD2 might be the D (5 bases). The ends were cut back, 1 base at V and 9 bases at J, with 14 bases in the middle. The CDR3 contains 14 residues. In germline, CDR1 is SGHNT, CDR2 YYREEE (reference sequence). The CDR3 sequence is CASSLFGRGSEQFF. DNA for the CDR3: TGTGCCAGCAGCTTGTTTGGTCGGGGTAGTGAGCAGTTCTTC.

This sequence joins TRBV11-2 and TRBJ2-7; 7 nucleotides match TRBD1. Germline CDR1 reads SGHAT; CDR2 reads FQNNGV. The V segment lost 6 bases and the J segment 1 base; nucleotides outside the gene matches: 6. The length of the CDR3 is 14 residues. CDR3 sequence reads: CASSVSTGSYEQYF. The CDR3 coding sequence is TGTGCCAGCAGTGTCTCGACAGGGTCCTACGAGCAGTACTTC.

V and J are TRBV19 and TRBJ2-5, with TRBD1 matching 7 bases. V dropped 2 bases and J dropped 2; count of bases not matched to a gene: 5. Per germline, CDR1 LNHDA and CDR2 SQIVND (reference sequence). This CDR3 region has 15 residues. The CDR3: CASSINPGQQETQYF. DNA for the CDR3: TGTGCCAGTAGTATAAACCCGGGACAGCAAGAGACCCAGTACTTC.